These 31 T cell receptor beta chains were all obtained from the same sample, sequenced in a study of memory B cells and T cells in multiple sclerosis. These receptors are not linked to any known antigen. Clones were read by immunoSEQ multiplex PCR, and TCRdb kept only the in-frame ones, dropping some. The data contain roughly 30,000 clones, approximately 85% of them seen just once; the ten biggest clones take up approximately 2.4%. After stimulus-free culture, autoproliferating CFSE-dim and non-proliferating CFSE-high T cells were sequenced separately. Replicate wells were pooled after 7 days of stimulus-free culture of 5x10^7 CFSE-labeled PBMCs. Material: PBMCs from blood kept in culture. All receptors derive from a human donor with multiple sclerosis.

The gene calls are TRBV4-1 and TRBJ2-3; a possible D gene is TRBD1 (5 bases). Per germline, CDR1 MGHRA and CDR2 YSYEKL. The CDR3 contains 14 residues. V was cut by 1 base and J by 6 bases, with 11 bases left in between. This chain's CDR3 is CASSQVPGIDTQYF. In DNA form, the CDR3 reads TGCGCCAGCAGCCAAGTACCAGGGATCGATACGCAGTATTTT.

This chain uses TRBV7-8 with TRBJ1-3; TRBD1 matches at 10 bases. This CDR3 comprises 15 residues. Germline V gives CDR1 SGHVS, CDR2 FQNEAQ. After removal of 5 bases from V and 7 bases from J, the junction contained 8 bases not matched to a gene. The CDR3 loop reads CASSLDRGQWNTIYF. In DNA, the CDR3 is TGTGCCAGCAGCCTCGACAGGGGGCAATGGAACACCATATATTTT. Combining the CDR3 with reference TRBV7-8 and TRBJ1-3 gives the whole variable domain GAGVSQSPRYKVAKRGQDVALRCDPISGHVSLFWYQQALGQGPEFLTYFQNEAQLDKSGLPSDRFFAERPEGSVSTLKIQRTQQEDSAVYLCASSLDRGQWNTIYFGEGSWLTVV.

The chain has TRBV19 and TRBJ2-3, with 13 positions matching TRBD2. Losses at the gene ends were 6 bases for V and 2 bases for J; bases not matched to a gene: 5. The germline gives CDR1 LNHDA, CDR2 SQIVND (reference sequence). The CDR3 has 16 residues. The CDR3 reads CASRGTSGIPTDTQYF. CDR3 DNA: TGTGCCAGTAGAGGGACTAGCGGGATACCCACAGATACGCAGTATTTT.

V is TRBV18 and J is TRBJ1-1; the D is unclear. The germline gives CDR1 KGHSH, CDR2 LQKENI. This CDR3 has 14 amino acids. Trimming pared 3 bases from V and 1 base from J, leaving 9 bases between. The CDR3 nucleotides read TGTGCCAGCTCACCTGTCGAAAAGAACACTGAAGCTTTCTTT. Translated, it gives CASSPVEKNTEAFF.

CDR3 DNA sequence: TGCGCCAGCAGCCACAAAGTTCAGGGGGGTGATAACTATGGCTACACCTTC. Protein sequence: CASSHKVQGGDNYGYTF. This chain links TRBV4-1 with TRBJ1-2; TRBD1 matches at 7 bases. This CDR3 is 17 amino acids long. J lost 1 base, V lost 3 bases, and 11 bases had no gene match. CDR1 is MGHRA and CDR2 is YSYEKL in the germline V gene.

J is TRBJ1-1 and V is TRBV5-1; 7 bases fit TRBD1. The ends lost 0 bases at V and 6 bases at J; junction bases unmatched: 11. The CDR3 contains 16 residues. The germline gives CDR1 SGHRS, CDR2 YFSETQ. The CDR3, as DNA: TGCGCCAGCAGCTTGGCGGACAGGCGGCCGTCCCCTGAAGCTTTCTTT. This encodes CASSLADRRPSPEAFF. Full variable domain (remainder filled in from reference TRBV5-1 and TRBJ1-1): KAGVTQTPRYLIKTRGQQVTLSCSPISGHRSVSWYQQTPGQGLQFLFEYFSETQRNKGNFPGRFSGRQFSNSRSEMNVSTLELGDSALYLCASSLADRRPSPEAFFGQGTRLTVV.

V is TRBV7-9 and J is TRBJ1-3; D is undetermined. CDR1 and CDR2 (germline): SEHNR, FQNEAQ (reference sequence). The CDR3 has 15 residues. Trimming stripped 3 bases from V and 4 bases from J, with 13 bases between. The CDR3 DNA reads as TGTGCCAGCAGCTTCTTAGGACTGGGGGGAAACACCATATATTTT. It codes for CASSFLGLGGNTIYF.

This rearrangement joins TRBV25-1 to TRBJ1-5, with a tentative D call TRBD1 (6 bases). Trimming shortened V by 4 bases and J by 5 bases, and 9 bases separated the two germline ends. The CDR3 consists of 13 residues. CDR1 and CDR2 (germline): MGHDK, SYGVNS. The DNA of the CDR3 is TGTGCCAGCAGTGCTCCAGGGGATCAGCCCCAGCATTTT. Translated: CASSAPGDQPQHF.

This chain uses TRBV7-3 with TRBJ1-2, with D perhaps TRBD1 (5 bases). CDR1 is SGHTA and CDR2 is FQGTGA in the germline V gene. There are 14 residues in the CDR3. Trimming stripped 2 bases from V and 7 bases from J, with 14 bases between. The CDR3, as DNA: TGTGCCAGCAGCTTATTCCCAGGGCAAGGTGGCTACACCTTC. Its translation is CASSLFPGQGGYTF.

This chain connects TRBV5-1 to TRBJ1-6, with 10 bases that match TRBD1. The CDR3 spans 15 residues. Per the germline V gene, CDR1 is SGHRS and CDR2 is YFSETQ. J gave up 9 bases and V 4 bases, and 7 bases lay outside the gene matches. CDR3 nucleotides: TGCGCCAGCAGCCCGGGGACAGGGGAGCGTTCACCCCTCCACTTT. This codes for CASSPGTGERSPLHF.

The chain has TRBV5-4 and TRBJ2-7, with 8 bases that match TRBD1. Germline values: CDR1 SGHNT, CDR2 YYREEE (reference sequence). This CDR3 region has 14 residues. V shed 4 bases, J shed 4 bases, and the junction held 7 bases outside the gene matches. CDR3 amino acids: CASSPPTGDYEQYF. DNA of the CDR3: TGTGCCAGCAGCCCACCGACAGGGGATTACGAGCAGTACTTC. Full variable domain (missing parts from reference TRBV5-4 and TRBJ2-7): ETGVTQSPTHLIKTRGQQVTLRCSSQSGHNTVSWYQQALGQGPQFIFQYYREEENGRGNFPPRFSGLQFPNYSSELNVNALELDDSALYLCASSPPTGDYEQYFGPGTRLTVT.

The chain recombines TRBV11-2 with TRBJ1-1; no firm D call. The V gene's germline CDR1 is SGHAT and CDR2 FQNNGV. The CDR3 is made up of 13 amino acids. V was cut by 5 bases and J by 0 bases, with 7 bases left in between. CDR3 sequence reads: CASSLKLNTEAFF. As DNA, the CDR3 is TGTGCCAGCAGCCTTAAGCTGAACACTGAAGCTTTCTTT. Variable domain in full (rest from reference TRBV11-2 and TRBJ1-1): EAGVAQSPRYKIIEKRQSVAFWCNPISGHATLYWYQQILGQGPKLLIQFQNNGVVDDSQLPKDRFSAERLKGVDSTLKIQPAKLEDSAVYLCASSLKLNTEAFFGQGTRLTVV.

V and J are TRBV5-1 and TRBJ2-1; the match to TRBD2 covers 10 bases. This CDR3 region has 16 residues. After removal of 4 bases from V and 0 bases from J, the junction contained 4 bases not matched to a gene. Germline CDR1 is SGHRS and CDR2 is YFSETQ. CDR3 sequence: CASSPGLASSYNEQFF. The DNA of the CDR3 is TGCGCCAGCAGCCCGGGACTAGCGTCCTCCTACAATGAGCAGTTCTTC. The full variable domain, in which reference TRBV5-1 and TRBJ2-1 provide the parts outside the CDR3, is KAGVTQTPRYLIKTRGQQVTLSCSPISGHRSVSWYQQTPGQGLQFLFEYFSETQRNKGNFPGRFSGRQFSNSRSEMNVSTLELGDSALYLCASSPGLASSYNEQFFGPGTRLTVL.

The J gene is TRBJ2-1, the V gene TRBV2; 7 bases map to TRBD2. The germline V gene has CDR1 SNHLY and CDR2 FYNNEI. With V trimmed by 0 bases and J by 3 bases, 5 bases remained unmatched. This CDR3 region has 16 residues. DNA of the CDR3: TGTGCCAGCAGTGAAGCCGCTAGCGGCAACTACAATGAGCAGTTCTTC. Translated, it gives CASSEAASGNYNEQFF.

CDR3 in DNA: TGTGCCAGCGCCCCGGACAGACTCTATGGCTACACCTTC. Translating it yields CASAPDRLYGYTF. This chain joins TRBV27 and TRBJ1-2; TRBD1 might be the D (6 bases). The germline gives CDR1 MNHEY, CDR2 SMNVEV (reference sequence). The V gene lost 8 bases and the J gene lost 4 bases, with 14 bases spanning the gap. This CDR3 has 13 amino acids.

The J gene is TRBJ2-7, the V gene TRBV27; D is unresolved. The CDR3 is made up of 16 amino acids. CDR1 is MNHEY, CDR2 SMNVEV, per germline (reference sequence). Between the trimmed V and J ends, which lost 3 bases and 9 bases, there was a span of 24 bases. DNA for the CDR3: TGTGCCAGCAGTTTCTCCGTCCTTGGTGACGGCCGAGGGCAGTACTTC. This gives the protein CASSFSVLGDGRGQYF.

The rearrangement uses TRBV6-5 and TRBJ2-2, with D unclear. V was trimmed by 2 bases and J by 5 bases, leaving 12 bases between them. The CDR3 is made up of 15 amino acids. Germline V CDR1 and CDR2: MNHEY, SVGAGI. CDR3 in amino acids: CASSYGTLGTGELFF. The CDR3 DNA sequence: TGTGCCAGCAGTTACGGTACATTAGGGACCGGGGAGCTGTTTTTT.

This clone was detected a few times. The chain joins TRBV7-9 to TRBJ1-2; D remains ambiguous. With 3 bases removed from V and 8 bases from J, the gap between germline ends came to 10 bases. The CDR3 consists of 12 residues. Germline V lookup: CDR1 SEHNR, CDR2 FQNEAQ (reference sequence). For the CDR3, the DNA is TGTGCCAGCAGCTTTGAGACTATCGGCTACACCTTC. Its translation: CASSFETIGYTF. The full variable domain, its missing parts supplied by reference TRBV7-9 and TRBJ1-2, is DTGVSQNPRHKITKRGQNVTFRCDPISEHNRLYWYRQTLGQGPEFLTYFQNEAQLEKSRLLSDRFSAERPKGSFSTLEIQRTEQGDSAMYLCASSFETIGYTFGSGTRLTVV.

The rearrangement links TRBV19 to TRBJ2-3; no clear D gene. Germline assignment: CDR1 LNHDA and CDR2 SQIVND (reference sequence). V dropped 8 bases and J dropped 3 bases, with 9 bases sitting between them. The CDR3 loop spans 12 amino acids. CDR3 in amino acids: CASGLGTDTQYF. CDR3 bases: TGTGCCAGTGGGCTGGGGACAGATACGCAGTATTTT.

The J gene is TRBJ2-7, the V gene TRBV25-1, with D maybe TRBD1 (6 bases). The germline gives CDR1 MGHDK, CDR2 SYGVNS. The length of the CDR3 is 12 residues. Trimming shortened V by 2 bases and J by 4 bases, and 6 bases separated the two germline ends. The CDR3 sequence: CASSEGTYEQYF. Written as DNA, the CDR3 is TGTGCCAGCAGTGAAGGGACATACGAGCAGTACTTC.

The chain carries TRBV9 and TRBJ1-1, with a weak D call TRBD1 (6 bases). Trimming removed 4 bases at V and 5 bases at J, with 15 bases between. This CDR3 contains 14 residues. Germline CDR1 reads SGDLS; CDR2 reads YYNGEE. The CDR3 reads CASSPRTAGTEAFF. The CDR3 region has the DNA TGTGCCAGCAGCCCCCGGACAGCGGGGACTGAAGCTTTCTTT.

This sequence joins TRBV29-1 and TRBJ1-1; tentatively, D is TRBD1 (6 bases). From germline, CDR1 is SQVTM and CDR2 ANQGSEA. The ends were cut back, 4 bases at V and 14 bases at J, with 29 bases in the middle. The CDR3 is made up of 15 amino acids. The CDR3 sequence: CSVVFMVGGGRGRFF. CDR3 sequence (DNA): TGCAGCGTTGTATTCATGGTGGGTGGGGGCAGGGGAAGATTCTTT.

This clone was observed a few times. The chain links TRBV4-1 to TRBJ2-7; TRBD2 agrees at 14 bases. This CDR3 has 18 amino acids. V trimming: 1 base; J trimming: 5 bases; junction bases outside the gene matches: 10. Germline V gene sequence: CDR1 MGHRA, CDR2 YSYEKL. The CDR3 nucleotides read TGCGCCAGCAGCCAAGTCTCTGGACTAGCGGGAGGAGAAGACGAGCAGTACTTC. Translated: CASSQVSGLAGGEDEQYF.

To note about this clone: Other nucleotide sequences in the sample specify the same CDR3. This chain uses TRBV14 with TRBJ2-3; 9 nucleotides align to TRBD2. CDR1 is SGHDN, CDR2 FVKESK, per germline. V was clipped by 3 bases and J by 2 bases; unmatched bases: 15. The CDR3 extends over 19 amino acids. CDR3 residues: CASSQWWSGRTPLTDTQYF. The DNA of the CDR3 is TGTGCCAGCAGCCAGTGGTGGAGCGGGAGGACTCCACTCACAGATACGCAGTATTTT.

V usage is TRBV9 and J usage is TRBJ2-3; weak D call: TRBD2 (6 bases). Germline-derived CDR1 and CDR2 are SGDLS and YYNGEE. CDR3 length: 18 residues. The germline V and J ends were trimmed by 1 base and 4 bases, with 22 bases remaining between them. Written as DNA, the CDR3 is TGTGCCAGCAGCGTAAAGGACCTCCGCGGGAAAGTGCCAGATACGCAGTATTTT. Translated: CASSVKDLRGKVPDTQYF.

This chain uses TRBV9 with TRBJ2-3; 12 nucleotides agree with TRBD2. Germline V lookup: CDR1 SGDLS, CDR2 YYNGEE. With V trimmed by 0 bases and J by 5 bases, 10 bases remained unmatched. The CDR3 consists of 18 residues. The DNA of the CDR3 is TGTGCCAGCAGCGTAGAGGGTGTAGGACTAGCGGGGAAAGATACGCAGTATTTT. Translation: CASSVEGVGLAGKDTQYF.

This clone was observed once. This chain joins TRBV15 and TRBJ1-1, with unresolved D. Germline CDR1 and CDR2: LNHNV and YYDKDF (reference sequence). This CDR3 has 11 residues. V shed 6 bases and J shed 6 bases, with 8 bases lying between them. CDR3 DNA: TGTGCCACCAGTAGGTTATCTGAAGCTTTCTTT. Translating it yields CATSRLSEAFF.

The chain employs TRBV6-5 and TRBJ2-7, with D possibly being TRBD1 (6 bases). CDR1 and CDR2 from the germline V gene are MNHEY and SVGAGI. The CDR3 sequence is 15 residues long. Trimming pared 6 bases from V and 1 base from J, leaving 16 bases between. This chain's CDR3 is CASRDLGGSSYEQYF. The CDR3 bases are TGTGCCAGCAGAGACCTAGGGGGTTCTTCCTACGAGCAGTACTTC.

The rearrangement uses TRBV9 and TRBJ2-3; no firm D call. Germline CDR1 is SGDLS and CDR2 is YYNGEE. Trimming took 0 bases from V and 4 from J, leaving 6 bases between them. This CDR3 has 13 residues. CDR3 in amino acids: CASSVVPPDTQYF. The CDR3, as DNA: TGTGCCAGCAGCGTAGTCCCGCCAGATACGCAGTATTTT.

The rearrangement joins TRBV23-1 to TRBJ2-6, with 10 positions matching TRBD1. TRBV23-1 is an ORF; its function is uncertain. V was clipped by 8 bases and J by 3 bases; unmatched bases: 19. The CDR3 is made up of 20 amino acids. Written as DNA, the CDR3 is TGCGCCAGCTGCCGCGTGGGCCCGACAGGGGGCCTATGTGGGGCCAACGTCCTGACTTTC. It specifies CASCRVGPTGGLCGANVLTF.

This chain uses TRBV30 with TRBJ2-3, with 8 bases aligning to TRBD2. The germline V gene has CDR1 GTSNPN and CDR2 SVGIG (reference sequence). Trimming took 3 bases from V and 1 from J; bases not matched to a gene: 6. There are 15 residues in the CDR3. Written as DNA, the CDR3 is TGTGCCTGGAGAAGGGTGCGGGAGGGCACAGATACGCAGTATTTT. Its protein is CAWRRVREGTDTQYF. Drawing the rest from reference TRBV30 and TRBJ2-3, the complete variable domain is SQTIHQWPATLVQPVGSPLSLECTVEGTSNPNLYWYRQAAGRGLQLLFYSVGIGQISSEVPQNLSASRPQDRQFILSSKKLLLSDSGFYLCAWRRVREGTDTQYFGPGTRLTVL.